The TCR beta chain described here comes from a study of blood T cell repertoires in COVID-19. The wider study: From the United States, Italy and Spain came samples of acute and convalescent COVID-19. T cells, B-cell-depleted T cells, or PBMCs provided the cDNA or gDNA that served as material.

Per the germline V gene, CDR1 is LNHDA and CDR2 is SQIVND (reference sequence). Trimming cost V 8 bases and J 2 bases; bases outside gene matches: 8. CDR3 length: 14 amino acids. The table came from immunoSEQ multiplex PCR; TCRdb's copy has only in-frame clones and leaves some out. The data contain roughly 120,000 clones, under 90% of them singletons. The rearrangement links TRBV19 to TRBJ2-5, with 7 nucleotides matching TRBD2. The sequence was obtained from a man in his sixties with acute or convalescent COVID-19. Specimen: peripheral blood. The CDR3 nucleotides are TGTGCCAGTGGCCCGGGACTATCACAAGAGACCCAGTACTTC. This gives the protein CASGPGLSQETQYF.